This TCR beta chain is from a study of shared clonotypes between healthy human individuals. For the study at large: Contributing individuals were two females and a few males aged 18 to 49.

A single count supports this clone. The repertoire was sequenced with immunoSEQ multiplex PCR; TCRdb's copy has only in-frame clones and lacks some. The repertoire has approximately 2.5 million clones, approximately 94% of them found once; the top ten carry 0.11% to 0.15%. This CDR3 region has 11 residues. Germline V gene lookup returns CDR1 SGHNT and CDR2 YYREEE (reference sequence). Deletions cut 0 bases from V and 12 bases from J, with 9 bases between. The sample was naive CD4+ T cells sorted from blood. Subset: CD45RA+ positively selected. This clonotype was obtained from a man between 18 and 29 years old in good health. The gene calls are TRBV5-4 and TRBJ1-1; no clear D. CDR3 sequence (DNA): TGTGCCAGCAGCTTGGAGACCGAGACTTTCTTT. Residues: CASSLETETFF.